This T cell receptor beta chain was sequenced for a study of blood T cell repertoires in COVID-19. The wider study: Collection of acute and convalescent COVID-19 samples took place in the United States, Italy and Spain. In each case, the material was cDNA or gDNA derived from T cells, B-cell-depleted T cells, or PBMCs.

Germline V gene data show CDR1 as LNHDA and CDR2 as SQIVND (reference sequence). J lost 0 bases, V lost 7 bases, and 9 bases had no gene match. The CDR3 totals 17 residues. In the original processing: It was from reference gene primer amplification that nucleated cell counts were estimated. Using immunoSEQ multiplex PCR, the repertoire was profiled, and TCRdb retains in-frame clones only, with some absent. V and J calls and clone size come straight from that table; D and trimming were deduced from the DNA. Altogether some 96,000 clones are present, around four fifths being singletons, with the ten largest covering 12%.

Specimen: peripheral blood. The sequence derives from a woman in her 70s with acute or convalescent COVID-19. The chain is built from TRBV19 and TRBJ1-3; 10 nucleotides agree with TRBD1. The CDR3 DNA reads TGTGCCAGTATCCGACAGGGGGCCTATTCCTCTGGAAACACCATATATTTT. Translation: CASIRQGAYSSGNTIYF.